This TCR beta chain was identified in a study of response to subunit inactivated influenza vaccine. This clonotype was found a few times. Its matching antigen is unknown. This CDR3 contains 15 residues. V was cut by 0 bases and J by 12 bases, with 19 bases left in between. Germline V gene sequence: CDR1 SGDLS, CDR2 YYNGEE. Study-wide results and caveats: Seasonal influenza vaccination, on each occasion, was suggested by the authors to recruit few new T cells.

Via MiXCR, TCRdb re-called the RT-PCR reads, giving one row per CDR3 protein. Here the sample spans approximately 170,000 distinct CDR3 sequences, roughly 14% being singletons. The sequence came from a man aged 45-65 years who received an inactivated influenza vaccine. V is TRBV9 and J is TRBJ2-4; D gene uncertain. Sequenced here: CD8+ T cells sorted from PBMCs, sampled 4 to 6 days after vaccination. CDR3 in DNA: TGTGCCAGCAGCGTAGCTTCCGGGCCTCTTGAATATCAGTACTTC. Residues: CASSVASGPLEYQYF.